This entry features one T cell receptor (beta chain) sequence. The antigen remains undetermined. The source of the sample is a study of blood T cells in healthy people across ages. PCR was performed a second time for about 7 to 11 cycles using a sample-barcoded 5' primer and a J-beta primer mix. MiXCR, run by TCRdb on the 5' RACE reads, gives a single entry per CDR3 protein. Of 1.4 million to 1.5 million distinct CDR3 sequences in the sample, roughly 40% were seen once. The germline gives CDR1 ENHRY, CDR2 SYGVKD. The CDR3 loop spans 15 amino acids. Trimming took off 6 bases at V and 7 bases at J, with 19 bases between the two ends. Study observations and caveats: Naive and antigen-experienced cells were not separated, limiting conclusive comparison.

The sample comprised blood. The clonotype was recovered from a woman between 18 and 29 years old in good health. The chain has TRBV10-3 and TRBJ2-1; D is perhaps TRBD1 (5 bases). This chain's CDR3 is CAIRPQPKGVNEQFF. CDR3 nucleotide sequence: TGTGCCATCAGGCCCCAGCCCAAAGGGGTAAATGAGCAGTTCTTC.